The clone carrying this T cell receptor (beta chain) was seen at least ten times. Antigen: not known. Time point given: persistent/refractory GD, antithyroid drugs over 5 years with positive TRAb. The TCR library was prepared using RNA isolated from PBMCs. American Thyroid Association guidelines were used to diagnose Graves' disease. V was clipped by 5 bases and J by 4 bases; unmatched bases: 3. The germline CDR1 and CDR2 sequences are KGHSH and LQKENI. The CDR3 has 15 amino acids. Researchers made TCR beta libraries by using iRepertoire HTBI primers and running Arm-PCR on CDR3 regions. TCRdb re-analysed the multiplex PCR reads in MiXCR, keeping a single row per CDR3 protein. There are about 400,000 distinct CDR3 sequences in the sample; under 25% occur only once, and around 21% lies in the top ten. This specimen comes from a study of regulatory T cells in long-lasting Graves disease. Study-wide findings and caveats: Gene preferences differed: TRBV28, TRBJ1-2, TRBJ2-5 in persistent cases.

This sequence was found in a female donor with Graves disease. The J gene is TRBJ2-5, the V gene TRBV18, with 14 bases aligning to TRBD2. Sequences were derived from peripheral blood mononuclear cells (PBMCs), sampled when the disease was refractory, from a patient treated with antithyroid drugs. In DNA form, the CDR3 reads TGTGCCAGCTCAACGGGACTAGCGGGAGCAGAGACCCAGTACTTC. It specifies CASSTGLAGAETQYF.